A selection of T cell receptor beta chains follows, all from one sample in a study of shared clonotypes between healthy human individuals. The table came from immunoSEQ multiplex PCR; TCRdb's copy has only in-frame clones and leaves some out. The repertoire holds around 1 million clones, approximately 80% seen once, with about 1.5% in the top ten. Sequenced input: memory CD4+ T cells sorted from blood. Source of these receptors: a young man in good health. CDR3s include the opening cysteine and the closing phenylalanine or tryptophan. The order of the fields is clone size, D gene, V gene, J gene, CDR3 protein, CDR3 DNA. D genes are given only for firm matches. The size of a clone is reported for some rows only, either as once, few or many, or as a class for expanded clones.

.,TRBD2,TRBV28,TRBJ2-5,CASSAPLAGAGETQYF,TGTGCCAGCAGCGCCCCCCTAGCGGGGGCTGGAGAGACCCAGTACTTC
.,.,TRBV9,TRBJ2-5,CASSPGEGRETQYF,TGTGCCAGCAGCCCAGGGGAGGGCAGGGAGACCCAGTACTTC
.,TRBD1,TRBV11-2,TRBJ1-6,CASSLAGQIYNSPLHF,TGTGCCAGCAGCTTAGCGGGACAGATCTATAATTCACCCCTCCACTTT
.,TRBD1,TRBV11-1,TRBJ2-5,CASSVLRTGLQYF,TGTGCCAGCAGCGTCCTGAGGACAGGTCTCCAGTACTTC
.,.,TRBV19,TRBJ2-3,CASSQADTQYF,TGTGCCAGTAGTCAGGCGGATACGCAGTATTTT
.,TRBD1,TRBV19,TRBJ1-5,CASSPGQTEGQPQHF,TGTGCCAGTAGCCCGGGACAGACTGAAGGTCAGCCCCAGCATTTT
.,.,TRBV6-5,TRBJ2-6,CASSMTGSGANVLTF,TGTGCCAGCAGCATGACAGGCTCTGGGGCCAACGTCCTGACTTTC
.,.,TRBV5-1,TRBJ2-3,CASSLGSPDTQYF,TGCGCCAGCAGCTTGGGCTCTCCAGATACGCAGTATTTT
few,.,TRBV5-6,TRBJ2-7,CASSLINRAEQYF,TGTGCCAGCAGCTTGATCAACCGGGCCGAGCAGTACTTC
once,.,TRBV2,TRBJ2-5,CASSTLERPTETQYF,TGTGCCAGCAGTACCTTGGAGCGACCTACGGAGACCCAGTACTTC
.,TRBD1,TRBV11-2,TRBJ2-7,CASSQDRAREQYF,TGTGCCAGCAGCCAGGACAGGGCGAGGGAGCAGTACTTC
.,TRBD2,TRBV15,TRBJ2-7,CATSRDTAGGRGEQYF,TGTGCCACCAGCAGAGATACGGCGGGAGGCCGGGGCGAGCAGTACTTC
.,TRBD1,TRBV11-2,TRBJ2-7,CASSVAATGVEQYF,TGTGCCAGCAGCGTTGCGGCGACAGGGGTCGAGCAGTACTTC
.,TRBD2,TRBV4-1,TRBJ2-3,CASSQAGTSGGAVDTQYF,TGCGCCAGCAGCCAAGCCGGGACTAGCGGGGGGGCCGTGGATACGCAGTATTTT
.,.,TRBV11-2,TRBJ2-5,CASSRARENQETQYF,TGCGCCAGCAGCCGTGCTCGAGAAAACCAAGAGACCCAGTACTTC
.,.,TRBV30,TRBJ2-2,CAWQRTLGTGELFF,TGTGCCTGGCAACGAACTCTAGGAACCGGGGAGCTGTTTTTT
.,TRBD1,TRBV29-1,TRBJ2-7,CSVRTGSYEQYF,TGCAGCGTTAGGACAGGTTCCTACGAGCAGTACTTC
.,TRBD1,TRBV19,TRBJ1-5,CASSIRTGAGNQPQHF,TGTGCCAGTAGTATCCGGACAGGGGCTGGCAATCAGCCCCAGCATTTT
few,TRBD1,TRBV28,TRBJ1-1,CASSPTGVTEAFF,TGTGCCAGCAGTCCTACAGGGGTTACTGAAGCTTTCTTT
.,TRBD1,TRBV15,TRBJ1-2,CATSLDRGNYGYTF,TGTGCCACCAGCCTGGACAGGGGAAACTATGGCTACACCTTC
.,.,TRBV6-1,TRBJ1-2,CASSDVSGLGYTF,TGTGCCAGCAGTGACGTTTCAGGGCTAGGCTACACCTTC
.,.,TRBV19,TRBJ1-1,CASSSGLMNTEAFF,TGTGCCAGTAGTTCGGGACTTATGAACACTGAAGCTTTCTTT
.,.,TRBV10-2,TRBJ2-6,CASSSTTPPVLTF,TGCGCCAGCAGTTCGACCACGCCTCCCGTCCTGACTTTC
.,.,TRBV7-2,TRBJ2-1,CASRTGPNEQFF,TGTGCCAGCAGAACGGGGCCGAATGAGCAGTTCTTC
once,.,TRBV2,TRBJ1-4,CASSGRVGEKLFF,TGTGCCAGCAGTGGTAGGGTAGGAGAAAAACTGTTTTTT
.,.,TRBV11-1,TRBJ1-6,CASSQTYNSPLHF,TGTGCCAGCAGCCAGACCTATAATTCACCCCTCCACTTT
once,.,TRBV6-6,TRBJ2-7,CASSYGQGKHEQYF,TGTGCCAGCAGTTACGGCCAGGGAAAACACGAGCAGTACTTC
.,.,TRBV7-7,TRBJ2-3,CASSLEGGNTDTQYF,TGTGCTAGCAGCTTAGAAGGCGGAAACACAGATACGCAGTATTTT
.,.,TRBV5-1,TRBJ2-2,CASNGAGRTGELFF,TGCGCCAGCAATGGGGCGGGAAGAACCGGGGAGCTGTTTTTT
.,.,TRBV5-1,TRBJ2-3,CASSSRDSSIDTQYF,TGCGCCAGCAGCAGCCGCGACTCTAGTATAGATACGCAGTATTTT
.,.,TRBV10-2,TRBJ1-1,CATQKELTNTEAFF,TGCGCCACCCAAAAGGAGTTAACGAACACTGAAGCTTTCTTT